These 14 T cell receptor beta chains share one sample of origin, sequenced in a study of T cells after yellow fever vaccination. A single record per CDR3 protein comes from TCRdb applying MiXCR to the 5' RACE reads. The top ten hold roughly 18% of the sample, which has fewer than 450,000 distinct CDR3 sequences, under 14% seen once. The material sequenced was PBMCs, taken on the day of the first yellow fever vaccination. Receptor source: a man younger than 35 who received the YFV17D yellow fever vaccine.

This clonotype was observed a handful of times. V usage is TRBV7-2 and J usage is TRBJ1-3; D ambiguous. V gave up 5 bases and J gave up 0 bases, with 11 bases separating them. Looked up from germline, CDR1 is SGHTA and CDR2 is FQGNSA. The CDR3 length is 15 residues. The CDR3 region is CASSGYPSSGNTIYF. As DNA, the CDR3 is TGTGCCAGCAGCGGGTATCCCAGCTCTGGAAACACCATATATTTT.

This clonotype was detected a few times. The V and J genes are TRBV11-2 and TRBJ2-7; the match to TRBD2 covers 7 bases. The CDR3 spans 15 residues. Germline loops: CDR1 SGHAT, CDR2 FQNNGV. V lost 1 base to trimming and J lost 3 bases; unmatched junction nucleotides: 6. CDR3 protein: CASSLGSGPYYEQYV. CDR3 nucleotide sequence: TGTGCCAGCAGCTTAGGTAGCGGGCCATACTACGAGCAGTACGTC.

This clonotype was picked up a small number of times. This chain connects TRBV2 to TRBJ2-7; D call uncertain. This CDR3 comprises 11 residues. Per germline, CDR1 SNHLY and CDR2 FYNNEI. The V gene lost 3 bases and the J gene lost 4 bases, with 4 bases spanning the gap. CDR3 in amino acids: CASSDRYEQYF. In DNA, the CDR3 is TGTGCCAGCAGTGATAGGTACGAGCAGTACTTC.

This clonotype occurred a few times. J is TRBJ2-3 and V is TRBV7-2; TRBD1 agrees at 7 bases. The germline V gene has CDR1 SGHTA and CDR2 FQGNSA. Unmatched junction bases numbered 11, after V lost 11 bases and J lost 0 bases. CDR3 length: 15 amino acids. The CDR3 loop reads CAGVTGSLSTDTQYF. The CDR3 DNA reads as TGTGCCGGGGTGACAGGGTCCCTTAGCACAGATACGCAGTATTTT.

This clonotype appeared a few times. V is TRBV7-6 and J is TRBJ1-4; D is perhaps TRBD1 (6 bases). The CDR3 is 15 residues long. The ends were cut back, 5 bases at V and 8 bases at J, with 18 bases in the middle. CDR1 SGHVS and CDR2 FNYEAQ come from the germline V gene. The DNA of the CDR3 is TGTGCCAGCAGCCTCCACAGGGCCGGTACCGAAAAACTGTTTTTT. Its translation is CASSLHRAGTEKLFF.

Ten or more counts support this clonotype. The genes are TRBV7-2 and TRBJ1-2; 8 nucleotides line up with TRBD1. The length of the CDR3 is 13 residues. The junction had 7 bases not matched to a gene; V was cut back by 5 bases and J by 8 bases. Germline CDR1 reads SGHTA; CDR2 reads FQGNSA. The CDR3 nucleotides read TGTGCCAGCAGCCGAGACAGGGGCGAGGGCTACACCTTC. This encodes CASSRDRGEGYTF.

The chain carries TRBV5-1 and TRBJ1-4; no reliable D call. This CDR3 is built from 14 residues. Looked up from germline, CDR1 is SGHRS and CDR2 is YFSETQ. With 1 base removed from V and 9 bases from J, the gap between germline ends came to 13 bases. Written as DNA, the CDR3 is TGCGCCAGCAGCTTGAGTGAGGGTGGAAAAAAACTGTTTTTT. Protein product: CASSLSEGGKKLFF. Full variable domain (remainder filled in from reference TRBV5-1 and TRBJ1-4): KAGVTQTPRYLIKTRGQQVTLSCSPISGHRSVSWYQQTPGQGLQFLFEYFSETQRNKGNFPGRFSGRQFSNSRSEMNVSTLELGDSALYLCASSLSEGGKKLFFGSGTQLSVL.

This clonotype was seen a handful of times. The rearrangement joins TRBV5-1 to TRBJ1-5; 7 nucleotides agree with TRBD1. The trim removed 0 bases at V and 5 bases at J, leaving 5 bases unmatched. Per germline, CDR1 SGHRS and CDR2 YFSETQ. The CDR3 has 15 residues. In DNA form, the CDR3 reads TGCGCCAGCAGCTTGGAAGGGGGCAGTTATCAGCCCCAGCATTTT. Protein product: CASSLEGGSYQPQHF.

As for this clonotype: A clone one base away is much larger, so this may be a read error. The chain carries TRBV2 and TRBJ2-3, with D unclear. Germline V CDR1 and CDR2: SNHLY, FYNNEI. This CDR3 is built from 13 residues. The ends were cut back, 6 bases at V and 3 bases at J, with 10 bases in the middle. This CDR3 reads CASSCLVTDTQYF. The CDR3 region has the DNA TGTGCCAGCAGCTGCCTCGTGACAGATACGCAGTATTTT.

This clonotype has just a few counts. The gene calls are TRBV6-5 and TRBJ2-5; D possibly corresponds to TRBD1 (5 bases). The CDR3 has 14 residues. The V gene lost 2 bases and the J gene lost 4 bases, with 11 bases spanning the gap. Germline V gene lookup returns CDR1 MNHEY and CDR2 SVGAGI. The CDR3 region has the DNA TGTGCCAGCAGTTACAAGGGGCAAGGAGAGACCCAGTACTTC. Translation: CASSYKGQGETQYF.

A few counts support this clonotype. J is TRBJ2-7 and V is TRBV6-1, with D perhaps TRBD1 (6 bases). Trimming removed 10 bases from V and 3 bases from J, with 13 bases in between. This CDR3 contains 12 residues. CDR1 MNHNS and CDR2 SASEGT come from the germline V gene. The CDR3 DNA reads as TGTGCCACCCGGACAGTAGACTACGAGCAGTACTTC. This encodes CATRTVDYEQYF.

This clonotype showed up just a few times. The CDR3 coding sequence is TGCAGTGCTAGCGCCAGCGTCCACAATGAGCAGTTCTTC. Protein product: CSASASVHNEQFF. The V and J genes are TRBV20-1 and TRBJ2-1, with D unclear. Germline assignment: CDR1 DFQATT and CDR2 SNEGSKA (reference sequence). This CDR3 has 13 residues. Between the trimmed V and J ends, which lost 3 bases and 5 bases, there was a span of 11 bases.

There are a few counts of this clonotype. This CDR3 reads CSASWQGSYEQYF. CDR3 in DNA: TGCAGTGCTAGTTGGCAGGGCTCCTACGAGCAGTACTTC. The V gene is TRBV20-1, the J gene TRBJ2-7; possible D gene TRBD1, 5 bases. V was clipped by 3 bases and J by 0 bases, with 9 bases between them. The V gene's germline CDR1 is DFQATT and CDR2 SNEGSKA (reference sequence). The CDR3 contains 13 residues.

This clonotype showed up just a few times. This chain connects TRBV6-5 to TRBJ1-1; unclear D gene. This CDR3 is built from 15 residues. V was pared by 0 bases and J by 4 bases, with 12 bases between. The V gene's germline CDR1 is MNHEY and CDR2 SVGAGI. Written as DNA, the CDR3 is TGTGCCAGCAGTTACTCAGCGGGGATTGGCACTGAAGCTTTCTTT. It encodes CASSYSAGIGTEAFF.